The clone carrying this T cell receptor (beta chain) was observed a handful of times. Produced via immunoSEQ multiplex PCR; TCRdb's table is partial and in-frame only. The sample holds 150,000 to 200,000 clones, more than 85% seen once. This entry comes from a study of blood T cell repertoires in COVID-19. Study-level background: Whether acute or convalescent, the COVID-19 samples came from the United States, Italy and Spain. PBMCs, B-cell-depleted T cells, or T cells provided the cDNA or gDNA that made up the material.

The CDR3 contains 17 residues. Unmatched junction bases numbered 10, after V lost 3 bases and J lost 8 bases. Germline V gene sequence: CDR1 SGHKS, CDR2 YYEKEE (reference sequence). V is TRBV5-5 and J is TRBJ2-1; 14 bases map to TRBD2. This clonotype originated in a woman in her twenties or thirties with active or convalescent COVID-19. The sequenced sample consisted of peripheral blood. The CDR3 nucleotides are TGTGCCAGCAGCTACCGTTTGACTAGCGGGAGGGCCGATGAGCAGTTCTTC. As protein: CASSYRLTSGRADEQFF.